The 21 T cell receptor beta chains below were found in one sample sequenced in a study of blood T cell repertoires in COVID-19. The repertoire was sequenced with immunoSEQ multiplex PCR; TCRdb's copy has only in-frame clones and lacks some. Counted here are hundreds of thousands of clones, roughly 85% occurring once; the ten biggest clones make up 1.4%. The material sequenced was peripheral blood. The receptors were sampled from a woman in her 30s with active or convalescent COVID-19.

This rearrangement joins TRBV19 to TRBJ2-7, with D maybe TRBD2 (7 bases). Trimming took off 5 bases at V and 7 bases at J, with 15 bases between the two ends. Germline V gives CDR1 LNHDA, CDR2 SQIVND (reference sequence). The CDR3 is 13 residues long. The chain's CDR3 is CASSEGGVEEQYF. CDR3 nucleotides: TGTGCCAGTAGTGAGGGGGGGGTGGAGGAGCAGTACTTC.

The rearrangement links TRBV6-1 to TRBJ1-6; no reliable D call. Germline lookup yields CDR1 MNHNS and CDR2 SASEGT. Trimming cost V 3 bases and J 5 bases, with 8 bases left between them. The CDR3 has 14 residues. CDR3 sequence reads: CASSDRVDNSPLHF. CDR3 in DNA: TGTGCCAGCAGTGATCGGGTGGATAATTCACCCCTCCACTTT.

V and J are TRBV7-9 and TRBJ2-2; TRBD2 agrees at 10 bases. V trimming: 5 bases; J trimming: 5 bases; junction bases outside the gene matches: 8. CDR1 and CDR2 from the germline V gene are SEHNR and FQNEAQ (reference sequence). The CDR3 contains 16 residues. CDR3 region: CASSHDGTSETGELFF. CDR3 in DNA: TGTGCCAGCAGCCATGACGGGACTAGCGAGACCGGGGAGCTGTTTTTT.

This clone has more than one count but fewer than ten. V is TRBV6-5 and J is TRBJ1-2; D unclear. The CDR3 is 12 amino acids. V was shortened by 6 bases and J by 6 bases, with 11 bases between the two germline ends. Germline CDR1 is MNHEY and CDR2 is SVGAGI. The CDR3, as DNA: TGTGCCAGCAGCAACCCGGTGGATGGCTACACCTTC. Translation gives CASSNPVDGYTF.

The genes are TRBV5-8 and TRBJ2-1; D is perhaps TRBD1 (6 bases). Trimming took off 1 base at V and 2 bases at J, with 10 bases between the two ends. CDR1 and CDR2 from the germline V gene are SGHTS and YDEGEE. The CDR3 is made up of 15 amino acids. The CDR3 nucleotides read TGTGCCAGCAGCTTGTTGGGACAACCCTACAATGAGCAGTTCTTC. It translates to CASSLLGQPYNEQFF.

CDR3: CASSPGLAGGPQYF. As DNA, the CDR3 is TGTGCCAGCAGCCCCGGACTAGCGGGGGGACCCCAGTACTTC. This chain connects TRBV2 to TRBJ2-5, with 14 positions matching TRBD2. After removal of 6 bases from V and 9 bases from J, the junction contained 6 bases not matched to a gene. Germline V lookup: CDR1 SNHLY, CDR2 FYNNEI. The CDR3 covers 14 residues.

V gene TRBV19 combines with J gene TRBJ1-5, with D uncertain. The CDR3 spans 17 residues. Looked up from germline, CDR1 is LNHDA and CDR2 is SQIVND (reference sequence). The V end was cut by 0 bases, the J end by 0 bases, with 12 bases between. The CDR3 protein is CASSIDRGGFSNQPQHF. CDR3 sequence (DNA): TGTGCCAGTAGTATAGATCGCGGAGGGTTTAGCAATCAGCCCCAGCATTTT.

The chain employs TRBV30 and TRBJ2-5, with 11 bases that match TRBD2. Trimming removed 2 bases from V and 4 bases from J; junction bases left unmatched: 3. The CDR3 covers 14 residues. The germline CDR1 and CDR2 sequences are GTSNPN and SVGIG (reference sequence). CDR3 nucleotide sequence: TGTGCCTGGAGTTCAGGACTAGCGGGAGAGACCCAGTACTTC. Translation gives CAWSSGLAGETQYF.

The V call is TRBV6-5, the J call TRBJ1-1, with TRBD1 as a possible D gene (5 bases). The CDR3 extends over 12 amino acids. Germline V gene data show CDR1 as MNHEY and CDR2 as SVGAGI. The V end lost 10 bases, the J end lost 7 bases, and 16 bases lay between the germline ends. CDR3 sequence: CAINTPGGEAFF. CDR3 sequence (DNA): TGTGCCATCAATACCCCCGGGGGTGAAGCTTTCTTT.

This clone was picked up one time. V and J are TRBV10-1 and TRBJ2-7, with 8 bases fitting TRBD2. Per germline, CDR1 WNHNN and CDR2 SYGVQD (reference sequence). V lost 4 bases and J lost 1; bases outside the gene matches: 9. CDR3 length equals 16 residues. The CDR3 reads CASSGLMAGGSYEQYF. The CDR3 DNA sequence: TGCGCCAGCAGTGGGCTCATGGCGGGAGGTTCCTACGAGCAGTACTTC.

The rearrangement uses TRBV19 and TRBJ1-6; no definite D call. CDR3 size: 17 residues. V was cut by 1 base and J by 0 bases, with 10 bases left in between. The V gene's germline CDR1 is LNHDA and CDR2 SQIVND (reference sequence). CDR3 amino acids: CASSIGDTSSYNSPLHF. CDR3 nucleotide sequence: TGTGCCAGTAGTATAGGTGACACAAGCTCCTATAATTCACCCCTCCACTTT.

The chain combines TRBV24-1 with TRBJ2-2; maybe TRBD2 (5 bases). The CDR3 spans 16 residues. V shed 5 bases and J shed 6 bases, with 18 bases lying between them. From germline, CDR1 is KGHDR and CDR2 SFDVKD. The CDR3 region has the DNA TGTGCCACCAGTGCATCAAGGGAGCCTAGGGCCGGGGAGCTGTTTTTT. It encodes CATSASREPRAGELFF.

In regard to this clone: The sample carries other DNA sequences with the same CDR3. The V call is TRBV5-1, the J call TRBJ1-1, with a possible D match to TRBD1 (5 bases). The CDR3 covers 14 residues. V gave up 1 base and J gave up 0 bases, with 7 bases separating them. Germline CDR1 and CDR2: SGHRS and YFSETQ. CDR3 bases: TGCGCCAGCAGCTTGCAGGGCATGAACACTGAAGCTTTCTTT. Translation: CASSLQGMNTEAFF.

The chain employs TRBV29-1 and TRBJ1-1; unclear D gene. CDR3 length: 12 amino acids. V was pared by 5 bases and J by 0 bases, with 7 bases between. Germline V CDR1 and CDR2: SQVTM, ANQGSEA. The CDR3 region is CSVPDLNTEAFF. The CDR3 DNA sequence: TGCAGCGTTCCAGATTTGAACACTGAAGCTTTCTTT.

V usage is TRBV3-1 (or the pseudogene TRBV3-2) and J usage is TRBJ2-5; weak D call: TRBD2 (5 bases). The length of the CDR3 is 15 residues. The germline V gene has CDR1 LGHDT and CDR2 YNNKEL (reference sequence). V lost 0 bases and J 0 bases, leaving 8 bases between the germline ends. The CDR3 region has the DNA TGTGCCAGCAGCCAAGACAGCGGAGACCAAGAGACCCAGTACTTC. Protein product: CASSQDSGDQETQYF.

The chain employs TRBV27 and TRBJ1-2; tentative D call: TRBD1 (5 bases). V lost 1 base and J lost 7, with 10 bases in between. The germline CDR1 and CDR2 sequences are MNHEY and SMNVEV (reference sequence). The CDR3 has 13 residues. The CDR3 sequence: CASSLWQGGGYTF. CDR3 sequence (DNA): TGTGCCAGCAGTTTATGGCAGGGTGGTGGCTACACCTTC.

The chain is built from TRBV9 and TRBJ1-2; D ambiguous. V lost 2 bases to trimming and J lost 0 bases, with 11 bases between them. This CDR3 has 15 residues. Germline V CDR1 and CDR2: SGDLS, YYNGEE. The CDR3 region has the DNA TGTGCCAGCAGCGTGGCCGTTGCAGCTAACTATGGCTACACCTTC. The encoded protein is CASSVAVAANYGYTF.

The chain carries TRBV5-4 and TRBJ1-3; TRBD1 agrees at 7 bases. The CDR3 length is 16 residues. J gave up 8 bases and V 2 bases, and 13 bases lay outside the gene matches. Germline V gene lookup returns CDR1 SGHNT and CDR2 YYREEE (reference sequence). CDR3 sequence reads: CASSLYRGSSWDTIYF. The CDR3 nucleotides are TGTGCCAGCAGCTTATACAGGGGTTCGAGTTGGGACACCATATATTTT.

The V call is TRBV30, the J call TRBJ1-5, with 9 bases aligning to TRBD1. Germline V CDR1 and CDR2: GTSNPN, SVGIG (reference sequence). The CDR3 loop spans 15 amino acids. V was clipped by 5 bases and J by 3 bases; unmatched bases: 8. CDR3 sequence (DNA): TGTGCCTGGGGGCCAGGGACAGGGTTCAATCAGCCCCAGCATTTT. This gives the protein CAWGPGTGFNQPQHF. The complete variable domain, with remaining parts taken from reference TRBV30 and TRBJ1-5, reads SQTIHQWPATLVQPVGSPLSLECTVEGTSNPNLYWYRQAAGRGLQLLFYSVGIGQISSEVPQNLSASRPQDRQFILSSKKLLLSDSGFYLCAWGPGTGFNQPQHFGDGTRLSIL.

The CDR3 region is CAWSVRGTSEQFF. The CDR3, as DNA: TGTGCCTGGAGTGTACGGGGGACGAGTGAGCAGTTCTTC. The chain combines TRBV30 with TRBJ2-1; TRBD2 is a possible D gene (6 bases). Per germline, CDR1 GTSNPN and CDR2 SVGIG (reference sequence). Between the trimmed V and J ends, which lost 0 bases and 9 bases, there was a span of 12 bases. The CDR3 contains 13 residues.

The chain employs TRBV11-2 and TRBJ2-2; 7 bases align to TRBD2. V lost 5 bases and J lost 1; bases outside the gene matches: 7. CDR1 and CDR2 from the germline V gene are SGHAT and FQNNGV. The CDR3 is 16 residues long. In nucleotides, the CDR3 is TGTGCCAGCAGCCCAGCGGCTAGCGGGAACACCGGGGAGCTGTTTTTT. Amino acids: CASSPAASGNTGELFF.